Listed below are T cell receptor beta chains from one sample, sequenced in a study of PD-L1 blockade in urothelial cancer. Using immunoSEQ multiplex PCR, the repertoire was profiled, and TCRdb retains in-frame clones only, with some absent. Among around 33,000 clones listed, roughly four fifths were seen once. The input for sequencing was PBMCs, taken around atezolizumab (anti-PD-L1) treatment. Source of these receptors: a man aged 60 to 75 with urothelial cancer. The CDR3 runs from the conserved cysteine through the conserved F or W. Each record gives: J gene, D gene, clone size, V gene, CDR3 DNA, CDR3 protein. The D gene is left open where the match is weak. Clone size is shown for a subset of rows, as once, few, many or a class of expanded clone.

j_gene: TRBJ2-1
d_gene: -
abundance: -
v_gene: TRBV5-1
CDR3nt: TGCGCCAGCAGCGGCGGTTCAGCGGGTGAGCAGTTCTTC
CDR3aa: CASSGGSAGEQFF

j_gene: TRBJ1-1
d_gene: -
abundance: -
v_gene: TRBV19
CDR3nt: TGTGCCAGTAGTTCGGGAGTAGGGAACACTGAAGCTTTCTTT
CDR3aa: CASSSGVGNTEAFF

j_gene: TRBJ1-2
d_gene: TRBD1
abundance: -
v_gene: TRBV7-9
CDR3nt: TGTGCCAGCAGCTTCCGGGACAGGGGGCGCGGAGTTGATGGCTACACCTTC
CDR3aa: CASSFRDRGRGVDGYTF

j_gene: TRBJ1-1
d_gene: -
abundance: -
v_gene: TRBV19
CDR3nt: TGTGCCAGTAGTATTATCCCCGAGGGCACTGAAGCTTTCTTT
CDR3aa: CASSIIPEGTEAFF

j_gene: TRBJ2-1
d_gene: TRBD1
abundance: -
v_gene: TRBV23-1
CDR3nt: TGCGCCAGCAGCTCCCTCCGGGACAGGGCAATCGATGAGCAGTTCTTC
CDR3aa: CASSSLRDRAIDEQFF

j_gene: TRBJ1-4
d_gene: TRBD1
abundance: -
v_gene: TRBV7-2
CDR3nt: TGTGCCAGCAGCTGGGGGGCCGGGACAGCTAATGAAAAACTGTTTTTT
CDR3aa: CASSWGAGTANEKLFF

j_gene: TRBJ1-1
d_gene: TRBD1
abundance: -
v_gene: TRBV11-2
CDR3nt: TGTGCCAGCAGCCTCCCAGGGGGAAGAGCTTTCTTT
CDR3aa: CASSLPGGRAFF

j_gene: TRBJ1-6
d_gene: -
abundance: -
v_gene: TRBV6-6
CDR3nt: TGTGCCAGCAGTACATCGGACAGAAATTCACCCCTCCACTTT
CDR3aa: CASSTSDRNSPLHF

j_gene: TRBJ1-4
d_gene: TRBD1
abundance: few
v_gene: TRBV5-4
CDR3nt: TGTGCCAGCAGCCCAAGACAGGGCGACAAAGAAAAACTGTTTTTT
CDR3aa: CASSPRQGDKEKLFF

j_gene: TRBJ2-2
d_gene: TRBD1
abundance: -
v_gene: TRBV4-1
CDR3nt: TGCGCCAGCAGCCAAGGGGAAAGGGGGCGCAGCACCGGGGAGCTGTTTTTT
CDR3aa: CASSQGERGRSTGELFF

j_gene: TRBJ2-3
d_gene: -
abundance: -
v_gene: TRBV9
CDR3nt: TGTGCCAGCAGCGAGGACCTCCCAGGGGTCAATACGCAGTATTTT
CDR3aa: CASSEDLPGVNTQYF

j_gene: TRBJ2-7
d_gene: -
abundance: -
v_gene: TRBV7-9
CDR3nt: TGTGCCAGCAGCTTAACTACTAACTACGAGCAGTACTTC
CDR3aa: CASSLTTNYEQYF

j_gene: TRBJ2-2
d_gene: TRBD1
abundance: once
v_gene: TRBV19
CDR3nt: TGTGCCAGTAGTCCCCGGGACAGTTCCACCGGGGAGCTGTTTTTT
CDR3aa: CASSPRDSSTGELFF

j_gene: TRBJ2-7
d_gene: TRBD1
abundance: -
v_gene: TRBV19
CDR3nt: TGTGCCAGTAGTATAACAGGGGACGTCTACGAGCAGTACTTC
CDR3aa: CASSITGDVYEQYF